Presented here are 17 T cell receptor beta chains from one specimen sequenced in a study of cytomegalovirus exposure and HLA in healthy donors. The PCR contained 60 Vbeta and 13 Jbeta primers. The data were produced by immunoSEQ multiplex PCR, yet TCRdb's version contains in-frame clones alone and is incomplete. The sample carries roughly 200,000 clones, 78% recorded once. Sequenced input: PBMCs. The receptors here all came from a woman aged 25-40 years in good health and CMV-seropositive.

This CDR3 reads CASSLAAPLAGEYEQYF. DNA of the CDR3: TGTGCCAGCAGCTTAGCAGCGCCGCTAGCGGGAGAATACGAGCAGTACTTC. The V call is TRBV7-6, the J call TRBJ2-7; 10 bases align to TRBD2. Trimming removed 0 bases from V and 4 bases from J; junction bases left unmatched: 9. The CDR3 runs 17 residues. Germline V gene sequence: CDR1 SGHVS, CDR2 FNYEAQ.

The gene calls are TRBV7-8 and TRBJ2-7, with 8 positions matching TRBD1. This CDR3 comprises 16 residues. In germline, CDR1 is SGHVS, CDR2 FQNEAQ. The V segment lost 4 bases and the J segment 9 bases; nucleotides outside the gene matches: 17. CDR3 sequence: CASSYPRKGQAEGQYF. Written as DNA, the CDR3 is TGTGCCAGCAGCTACCCGCGGAAGGGACAGGCTGAGGGGCAGTACTTC.

This clone was seen a single time. The rearrangement uses TRBV9 and TRBJ2-3; D might be TRBD1 (5 bases). CDR1 is SGDLS, CDR2 YYNGEE, per germline. CDR3 length equals 13 residues. V was clipped by 4 bases and J by 6 bases, with 12 bases between them. CDR3 sequence (DNA): TGTGCCAGCAGCCTGATCTCAGGGGATACGCAGTATTTT. Its protein is CASSLISGDTQYF.

The V and J genes are TRBV5-4 and TRBJ2-7; D perhaps matches TRBD1 (5 bases). Germline CDR1 is SGHNT and CDR2 is YYREEE (reference sequence). Deletions cut 4 bases from V and 5 bases from J, with 7 bases between. This CDR3 has 11 residues. CDR3 bases: TGTGCCAGCAGCAGGGGAAACGAGCAGTACTTC. Its translation is CASSRGNEQYF.

The rearrangement joins TRBV4-2 to TRBJ2-3; 12 bases agree with TRBD2. There are 17 residues in the CDR3. V shed 1 base and J 6 bases; nucleotides not matched to a gene: 8. Germline CDR1 reads LGHNA; CDR2 reads YNFKEQ. The CDR3: CASSQVASGGADDTQYF. DNA of the CDR3: TGTGCCAGCAGCCAAGTGGCTAGCGGGGGGGCAGATGATACGCAGTATTTT.

The gene calls are TRBV28 and TRBJ1-1; 12 positions agree with TRBD1. Germline V gene lookup returns CDR1 MDHEN and CDR2 SYDVKM. The junction had 6 bases not matched to a gene; V was cut back by 1 base and J by 6 bases. The CDR3 has 16 amino acids. The DNA for the CDR3 is TGTGCCAGCAGTTTATATGGGACAGGGGGCCTCGCTGAAGCTTTCTTT. Its protein is CASSLYGTGGLAEAFF.

V and J are TRBV5-6 and TRBJ2-1; D uncertain. This CDR3 is 11 amino acids long. Trimming took 2 bases from V and 8 from J, leaving 5 bases between them. Per the germline V gene, CDR1 is SGHDT and CDR2 is YYEEEE. The CDR3 loop reads CASSFSDEQFF. DNA of the CDR3: TGTGCCAGCAGCTTCAGCGATGAGCAGTTCTTC. Using reference TRBV5-6 and TRBJ2-1 for the parts outside the CDR3, the full variable domain is DAGVTQSPTHLIKTRGQQVTLRCSPKSGHDTVSWYQQALGQGPQFIFQYYEEEERQRGNFPDRFSGHQFPNYSSELNVNALLLGDSALYLCASSFSDEQFFGPGTRLTVL.

V usage is TRBV5-1 and J usage is TRBJ1-2; D is perhaps TRBD1 (6 bases). Trimming left V 4 bases short and J 4 bases short, with 11 bases between. The CDR3 length is 13 residues. CDR1 SGHRS and CDR2 YFSETQ come from the germline V gene. CDR3 sequence: CASSGDTSYGYTF. For the CDR3, the DNA is TGCGCCAGCAGCGGGGACACGTCCTATGGCTACACCTTC. Using reference TRBV5-1 and TRBJ1-2 for the parts outside the CDR3, the full variable domain is KAGVTQTPRYLIKTRGQQVTLSCSPISGHRSVSWYQQTPGQGLQFLFEYFSETQRNKGNFPGRFSGRQFSNSRSEMNVSTLELGDSALYLCASSGDTSYGYTFGSGTRLTVV.

This clone was observed a few times. V usage is TRBV13 and J usage is TRBJ2-1, with 8 bases fitting TRBD2. V trimming: 5 bases; J trimming: 9 bases; junction bases outside the gene matches: 12. This CDR3 region has 15 residues. Germline-derived CDR1 and CDR2 are PRHDT and FYEKMQ (reference sequence). CDR3 in DNA: TGTGCCAGCAGCCACCACAGCGGGAGATGGAGTGAGCAGTTCTTC. This codes for CASSHHSGRWSEQFF. Drawing the rest from reference TRBV13 and TRBJ2-1, the complete variable domain is AAGVIQSPRHLIKEKRETATLKCYPIPRHDTVYWYQQGPGQDPQFLISFYEKMQSDKGSIPDRFSAQQFSDYHSELNMSSLELGDSALYFCASSHHSGRWSEQFFGPGTRLTVL.

CDR3 coding DNA: TGTGCCAGCAGCACCGGGACTGAGAACACTGAAGCTTTCTTT. It yields the protein CASSTGTENTEAFF. The rearrangement joins TRBV27 to TRBJ1-1, with D maybe TRBD1 (5 bases). V lost 6 bases and J 1 base, leaving 12 bases between the germline ends. The CDR3 consists of 14 residues. CDR1 and CDR2 (germline): MNHEY, SMNVEV (reference sequence).

This clone came up once. The rearrangement uses TRBV19 and TRBJ2-1; maybe TRBD1 (5 bases). The CDR3 runs to 13 residues. Per the germline V gene, CDR1 is LNHDA and CDR2 is SQIVND (reference sequence). V was pared by 3 bases and J by 4 bases, with 7 bases between. CDR3 nucleotides: TGTGCCAGTAGTATCAGACAGTACAATGAGCAGTTCTTC. The encoded protein is CASSIRQYNEQFF.

This clone showed up just once. The V call is TRBV6-1, the J call TRBJ1-5; the match to TRBD1 covers 8 bases. The CDR3 runs to 15 residues. The V segment lost 5 bases and the J segment 3 bases; nucleotides outside the gene matches: 6. Germline V lookup: CDR1 MNHNS, CDR2 SASEGT. CDR3 DNA: TGTGCCAGCAGTCTAGGGACAGGCTTCAATCAGCCCCAGCATTTT. Translation gives CASSLGTGFNQPQHF.

The rearrangement uses TRBV7-9 and TRBJ2-1; 8 nucleotides match TRBD2. Germline values: CDR1 SEHNR, CDR2 FQNEAQ (reference sequence). The junction had 6 bases not matched to a gene; V was cut back by 6 bases and J by 2 bases. The CDR3 totals 15 residues. Here the CDR3 DNA reads TGTGCCAGCAGTTCGGGACTAGGGGCCTACAATGAGCAGTTCTTC. It encodes CASSSGLGAYNEQFF.

The chain couples TRBV6-6 to TRBJ1-2, with TRBD1 matching over 8 bases. This CDR3 has 13 amino acids. The germline V gene has CDR1 MNHNY and CDR2 SVGAGI (reference sequence). Trimming removed 6 bases from V and 8 bases from J; junction bases left unmatched: 8. CDR3 DNA sequence: TGTGCCAGCAGCCGACAGGGGAGTGGGGGCTACACCTTC. Residues: CASSRQGSGGYTF.

The chain employs TRBV4-2 and TRBJ2-3; 14 bases are shared with TRBD2. CDR1 and CDR2 (germline): LGHNA, YNFKEQ. J lost 1 base, V lost 5 bases, and 8 bases had no gene match. The CDR3 has 18 residues. The CDR3 is CASSSRLAGGPRTDTQYF. As DNA, the CDR3 is TGTGCCAGCAGCTCGAGACTAGCGGGAGGGCCCCGCACAGATACGCAGTATTTT.

The chain uses TRBV9 and TRBJ1-1, with D unresolved. CDR1 and CDR2 (germline): SGDLS, YYNGEE. V lost 4 bases and J 3 bases, leaving 10 bases between the germline ends. The CDR3 consists of 13 residues. CDR3 protein: CASSPLLYTEAFF. The CDR3 DNA reads TGTGCCAGCAGCCCCCTTTTATACACTGAAGCTTTCTTT.

The J gene is TRBJ1-2, the V gene TRBV19, with 9 bases that match TRBD1. Trimming removed 4 bases from V and 5 bases from J; junction bases left unmatched: 5. The germline V gene has CDR1 LNHDA and CDR2 SQIVND (reference sequence). CDR3 length equals 14 residues. DNA for the CDR3: TGTGCCAGTAGTACAACAGGGGGCGCATATGGCTACACCTTC. Its translation is CASSTTGGAYGYTF.